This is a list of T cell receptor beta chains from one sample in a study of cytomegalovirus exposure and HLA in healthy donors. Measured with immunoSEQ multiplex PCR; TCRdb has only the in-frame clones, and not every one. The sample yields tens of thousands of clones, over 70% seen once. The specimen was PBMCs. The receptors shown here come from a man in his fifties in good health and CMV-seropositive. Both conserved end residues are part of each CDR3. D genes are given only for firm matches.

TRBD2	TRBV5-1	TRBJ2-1	CASSSASGSSNEQFF
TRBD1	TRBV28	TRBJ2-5	CASSLTGKKTQYF
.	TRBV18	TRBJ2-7	CASSPFRGSSYEQYF
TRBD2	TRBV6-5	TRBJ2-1	CASRSGRTGNEQFF
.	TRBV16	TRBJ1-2	CASSQAQRGYTF
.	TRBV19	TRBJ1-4	CASSISPPRDGEKLFF
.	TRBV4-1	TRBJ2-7	CASSQGRQGSYEQYF
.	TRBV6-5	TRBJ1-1	CASSLDIMNTEAFF
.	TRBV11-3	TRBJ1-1	CASSSGWDTEAFF
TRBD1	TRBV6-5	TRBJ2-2	CANRQGETGELFF
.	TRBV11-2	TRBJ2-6	CASSLQGSGANVLTF
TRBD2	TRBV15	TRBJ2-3	CANSRPKGLAGTTSTDTQYF
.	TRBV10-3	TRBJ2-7	CAISAGRSYEQYF
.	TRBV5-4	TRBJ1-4	CASSPEAGLREKLFF
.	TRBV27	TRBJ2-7	CASSLADYSEQYF
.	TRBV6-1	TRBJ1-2	CASSEIAGSGNYGYTF
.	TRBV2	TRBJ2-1	CASSGQSYNEQFF
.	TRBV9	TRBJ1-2	CASSVEVRAMDSDGYTF
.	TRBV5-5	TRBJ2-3	CASRLSADTQYF
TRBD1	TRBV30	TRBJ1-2	CAWSSMTGGGYGYTF
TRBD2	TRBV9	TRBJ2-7	CASSVGSGMAYEQYF
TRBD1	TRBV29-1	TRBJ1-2	CSVGTGGYGYSF